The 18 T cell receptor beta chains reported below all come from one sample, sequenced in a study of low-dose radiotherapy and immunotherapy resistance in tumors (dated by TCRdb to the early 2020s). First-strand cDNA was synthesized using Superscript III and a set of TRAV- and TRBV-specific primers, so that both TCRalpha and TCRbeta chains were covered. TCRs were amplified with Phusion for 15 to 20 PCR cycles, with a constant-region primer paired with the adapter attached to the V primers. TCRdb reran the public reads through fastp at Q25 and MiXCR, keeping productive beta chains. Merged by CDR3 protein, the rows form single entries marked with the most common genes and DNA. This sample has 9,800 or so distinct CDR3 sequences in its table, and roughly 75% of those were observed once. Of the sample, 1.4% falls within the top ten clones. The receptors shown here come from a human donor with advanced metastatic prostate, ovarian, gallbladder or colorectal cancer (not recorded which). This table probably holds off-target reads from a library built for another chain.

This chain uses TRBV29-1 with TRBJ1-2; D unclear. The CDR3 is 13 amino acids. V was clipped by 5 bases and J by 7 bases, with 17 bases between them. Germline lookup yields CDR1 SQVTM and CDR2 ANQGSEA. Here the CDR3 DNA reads TGCAGCGTTCCGGGAGCCACCTCGTCTGGCTACACCTTC. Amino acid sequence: CSVPGATSSGYTF.

CDR3 protein: CSVEELLPRIGVYGYTF. CDR3 DNA: TGCAGCGTTGAAGAACTGTTACCGCGTATAGGAGTCTATGGCTACACCTTC. The J gene is TRBJ1-2, the V gene TRBV29-1; D not resolved. CDR1 is SQVTM, CDR2 ANQGSEA, per germline. V was clipped by 0 bases and J by 4 bases, with 21 bases between them. The CDR3 spans 17 residues.

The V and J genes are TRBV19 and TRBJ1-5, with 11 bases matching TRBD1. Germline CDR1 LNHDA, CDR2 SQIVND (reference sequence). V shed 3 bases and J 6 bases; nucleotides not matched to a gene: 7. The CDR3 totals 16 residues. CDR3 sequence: CASSMGGQGATQPQHF. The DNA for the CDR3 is TGTGCCAGTAGTATGGGCGGACAGGGGGCAACTCAGCCCCAGCATTTT.

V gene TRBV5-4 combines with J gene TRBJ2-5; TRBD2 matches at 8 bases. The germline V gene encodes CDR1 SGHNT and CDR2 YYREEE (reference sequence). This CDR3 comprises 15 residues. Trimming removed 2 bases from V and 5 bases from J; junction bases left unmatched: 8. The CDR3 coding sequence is TGTGCCAGCAGCTTAAAGCGGGAGTTCGGCGAGACCCAGTACTTC. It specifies CASSLKREFGETQYF.

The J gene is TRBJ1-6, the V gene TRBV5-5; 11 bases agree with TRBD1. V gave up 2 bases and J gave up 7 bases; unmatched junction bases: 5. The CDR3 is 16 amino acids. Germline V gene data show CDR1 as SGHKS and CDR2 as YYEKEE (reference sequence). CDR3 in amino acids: CASSLFRTGGNSPLHF. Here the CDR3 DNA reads TGTGCCAGCAGCTTATTTCGGACAGGGGGCAATTCACCCCTCCACTTT.

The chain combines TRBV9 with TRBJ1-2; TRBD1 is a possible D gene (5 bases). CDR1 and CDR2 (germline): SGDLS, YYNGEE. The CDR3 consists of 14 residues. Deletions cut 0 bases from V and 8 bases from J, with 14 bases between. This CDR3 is CASSVGGDVGGYTF. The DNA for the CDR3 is TGTGCCAGCAGCGTAGGGGGGGATGTTGGCGGCTACACCTTC. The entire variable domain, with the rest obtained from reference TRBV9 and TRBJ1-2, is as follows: DSGVTQTPKHLITATGQRVTLRCSPRSGDLSVYWYQQSLDQGLQFLIQYYNGEERAKGNILERFSAQQFPDLHSELNLSSLELGDSALYFCASSVGGDVGGYTFGSGTRLTVV.

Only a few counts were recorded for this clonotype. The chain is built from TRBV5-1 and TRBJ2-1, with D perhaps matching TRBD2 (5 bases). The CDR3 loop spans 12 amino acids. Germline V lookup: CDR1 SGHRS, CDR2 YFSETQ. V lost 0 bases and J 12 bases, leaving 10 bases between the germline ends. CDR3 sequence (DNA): TGCGCCAGCAGCTTGGAGGCGGGCGTGCAGTTCTTC. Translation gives CASSLEAGVQFF. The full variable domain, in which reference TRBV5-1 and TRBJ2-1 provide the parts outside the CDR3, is KAGVTQTPRYLIKTRGQQVTLSCSPISGHRSVSWYQQTPGQGLQFLFEYFSETQRNKGNFPGRFSGRQFSNSRSEMNVSTLELGDSALYLCASSLEAGVQFFGPGTRLTVL.

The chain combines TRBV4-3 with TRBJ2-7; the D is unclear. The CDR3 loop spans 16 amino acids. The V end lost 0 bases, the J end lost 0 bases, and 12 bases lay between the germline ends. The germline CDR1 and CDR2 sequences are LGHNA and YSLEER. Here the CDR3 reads CASSQEEGRGSYEQYF. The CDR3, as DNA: TGCGCCAGCAGCCAAGAGGAAGGCCGTGGCTCCTACGAGCAGTACTTC.

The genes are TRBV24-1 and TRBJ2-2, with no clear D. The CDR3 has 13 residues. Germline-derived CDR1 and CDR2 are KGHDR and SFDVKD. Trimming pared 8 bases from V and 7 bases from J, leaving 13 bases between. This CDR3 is CATNGPRSGELFF. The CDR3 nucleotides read TGTGCCACCAACGGGCCCCGCAGCGGGGAGCTGTTTTTT.

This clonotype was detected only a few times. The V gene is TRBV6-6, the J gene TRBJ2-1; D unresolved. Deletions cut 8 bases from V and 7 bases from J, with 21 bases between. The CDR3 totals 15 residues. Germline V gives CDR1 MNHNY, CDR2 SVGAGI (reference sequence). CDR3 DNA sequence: TGTGCCAGCGCCGATATCGGAAAAAATAGAAATGAGCAGTTCTTC. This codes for CASADIGKNRNEQFF.

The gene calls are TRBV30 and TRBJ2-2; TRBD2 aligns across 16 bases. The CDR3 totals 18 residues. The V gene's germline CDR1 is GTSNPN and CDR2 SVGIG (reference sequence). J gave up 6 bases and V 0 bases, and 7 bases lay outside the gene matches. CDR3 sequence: CAWSVGTSGRAWAGELFF. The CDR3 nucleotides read TGTGCCTGGAGTGTTGGGACTAGCGGGAGGGCCTGGGCCGGGGAGCTGTTTTTT.

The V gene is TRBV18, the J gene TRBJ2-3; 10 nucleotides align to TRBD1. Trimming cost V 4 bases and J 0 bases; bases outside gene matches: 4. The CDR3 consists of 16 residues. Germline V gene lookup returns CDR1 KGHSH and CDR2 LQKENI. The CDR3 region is CASSRRDRGSTDTQYF. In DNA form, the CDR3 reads TGTGCCAGCTCACGCCGGGACAGGGGAAGCACAGATACGCAGTATTTT.

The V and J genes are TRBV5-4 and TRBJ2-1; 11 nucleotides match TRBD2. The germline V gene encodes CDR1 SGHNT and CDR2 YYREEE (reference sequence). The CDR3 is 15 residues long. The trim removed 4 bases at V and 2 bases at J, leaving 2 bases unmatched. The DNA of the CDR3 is TGTGCCAGCAGCCATAGCGGGAGGGCCTACAATGAGCAGTTCTTC. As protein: CASSHSGRAYNEQFF.

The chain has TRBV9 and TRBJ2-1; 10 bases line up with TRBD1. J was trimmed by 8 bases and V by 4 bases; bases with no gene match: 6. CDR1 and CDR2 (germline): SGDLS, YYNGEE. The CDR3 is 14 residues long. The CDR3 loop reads CASSLRQGAHEQFF. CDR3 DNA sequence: TGTGCCAGCAGCCTCCGACAGGGGGCCCATGAGCAGTTCTTC.

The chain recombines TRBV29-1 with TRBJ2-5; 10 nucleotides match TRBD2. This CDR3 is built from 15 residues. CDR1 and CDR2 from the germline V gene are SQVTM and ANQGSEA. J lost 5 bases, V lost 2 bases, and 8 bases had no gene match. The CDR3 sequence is CSVERPSGSMETQYF. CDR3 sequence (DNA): TGCAGCGTTGAAAGGCCTAGCGGGAGTATGGAGACCCAGTACTTC.

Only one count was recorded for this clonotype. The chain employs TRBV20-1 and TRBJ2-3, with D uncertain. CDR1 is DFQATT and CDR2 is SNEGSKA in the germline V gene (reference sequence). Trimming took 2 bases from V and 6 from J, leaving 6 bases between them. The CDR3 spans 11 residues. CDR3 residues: CSARRLDTQYF. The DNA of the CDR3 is TGCAGTGCTAGAAGATTGGATACGCAGTATTTT.

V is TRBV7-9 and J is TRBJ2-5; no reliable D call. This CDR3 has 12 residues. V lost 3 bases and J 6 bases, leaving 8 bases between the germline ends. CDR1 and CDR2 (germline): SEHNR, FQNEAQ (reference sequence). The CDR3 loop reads CASSFGGQTQYF. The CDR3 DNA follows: TGTGCCAGCAGCTTTGGCGGTCAGACCCAGTACTTC.

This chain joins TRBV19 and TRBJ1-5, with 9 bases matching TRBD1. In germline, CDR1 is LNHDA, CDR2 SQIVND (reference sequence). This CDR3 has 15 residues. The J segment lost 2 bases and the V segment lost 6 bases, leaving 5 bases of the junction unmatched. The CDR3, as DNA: TGTGCCAGTAGCGACGGGACAGGGCGCAATCAGCCCCAGCATTTT. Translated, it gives CASSDGTGRNQPQHF.